This T cell receptor beta chain was obtained from a study of graft-versus-host responses after intestinal transplantation. Overall study: Once they had received anti-thymocyte globulin induction, all recipients took tacrolimus and steroids for 2 to 4 years.

General study results and limits: High graft-versus-host to host-versus-graft clonal ratios were seen in allografts of patients with graft-donor T cell macrochimerism. GvH clones detected in recipient marrow included some appearing first in ileum or blood. Among circulating GvH clones, peak levels were associated with early post-transplant declines in HvG clones.

The data were produced by immunoSEQ multiplex PCR, yet TCRdb's version contains in-frame clones alone and is incomplete. The table includes 75,000 to 100,000 clones, 90% to 95% detected once. Germline V gene data show CDR1 as MNHEY and CDR2 as SMNVEV (reference sequence). The CDR3 extends over 14 amino acids. Trimming removed 2 bases from V and 5 bases from J; junction bases left unmatched: 5. With regard to this clone: Antigen specificity is unknown.

The sample was unstimulated CD8+ T cells sorted from spleen or lymph node cells, taken before intestinal transplant. The clonotype comes from a human donor who received an intestinal transplant. This sequence joins TRBV27 and TRBJ2-5, with TRBD1 matching over 7 bases. CDR3 sequence reads: CASSLVAGGETQYF. DNA of the CDR3: TGTGCCAGCAGTTTAGTGGCAGGGGGTGAGACCCAGTACTTC.